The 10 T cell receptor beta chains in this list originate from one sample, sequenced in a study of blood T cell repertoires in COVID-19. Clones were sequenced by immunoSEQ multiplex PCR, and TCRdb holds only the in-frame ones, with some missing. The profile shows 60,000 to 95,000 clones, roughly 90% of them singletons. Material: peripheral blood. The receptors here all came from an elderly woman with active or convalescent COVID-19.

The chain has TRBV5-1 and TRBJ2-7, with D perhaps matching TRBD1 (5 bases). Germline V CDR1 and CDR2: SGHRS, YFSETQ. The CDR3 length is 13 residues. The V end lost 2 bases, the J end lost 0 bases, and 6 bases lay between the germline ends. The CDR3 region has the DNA TGCGCCAGCAGCTTCAGGGACTCCTACGAGCAGTACTTC. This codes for CASSFRDSYEQYF.

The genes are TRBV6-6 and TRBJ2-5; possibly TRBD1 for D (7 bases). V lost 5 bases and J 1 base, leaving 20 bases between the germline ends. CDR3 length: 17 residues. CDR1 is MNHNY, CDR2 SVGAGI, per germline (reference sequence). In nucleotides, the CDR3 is TGTGCCAGCAGTCCGGGACAGACTAGTAATTTCCAAGAGACCCAGTACTTC. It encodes CASSPGQTSNFQETQYF.

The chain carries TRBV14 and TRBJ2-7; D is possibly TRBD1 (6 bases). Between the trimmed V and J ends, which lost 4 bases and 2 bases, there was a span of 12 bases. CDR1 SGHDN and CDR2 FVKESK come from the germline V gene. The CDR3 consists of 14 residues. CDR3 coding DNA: TGTGCCAGCAGCCCCCGACAGGCCACCTACGAGCAGTACTTC. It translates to CASSPRQATYEQYF.

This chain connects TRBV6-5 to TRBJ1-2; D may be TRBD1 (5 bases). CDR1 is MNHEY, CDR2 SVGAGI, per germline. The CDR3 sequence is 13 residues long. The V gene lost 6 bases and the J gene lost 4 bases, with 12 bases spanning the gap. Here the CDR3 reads CASREGLSYGYTF. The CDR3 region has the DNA TGTGCCAGCAGGGAGGGGCTAAGCTATGGCTACACCTTC.

CDR3 in amino acids: CASSQRQGPLGNTEAFF. Written as DNA, the CDR3 is TGTGCCAGCAGCCAACGACAGGGGCCGCTGGGGAACACTGAAGCTTTCTTT. This sequence joins TRBV3-1 (or the pseudogene TRBV3-2) and TRBJ1-1; TRBD1 agrees at 8 bases. The length of the CDR3 is 17 residues. J gave up 1 base and V 2 bases, and 9 bases lay outside the gene matches. Germline V gene lookup returns CDR1 LGHDT and CDR2 YNNKEL (reference sequence).

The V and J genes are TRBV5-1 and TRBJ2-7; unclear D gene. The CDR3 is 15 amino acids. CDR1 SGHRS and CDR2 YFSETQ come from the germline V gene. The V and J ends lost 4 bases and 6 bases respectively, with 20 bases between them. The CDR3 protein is CASSQPGSLEAEQYF. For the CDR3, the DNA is TGCGCCAGCAGCCAACCGGGTTCTCTTGAGGCCGAGCAGTACTTC.

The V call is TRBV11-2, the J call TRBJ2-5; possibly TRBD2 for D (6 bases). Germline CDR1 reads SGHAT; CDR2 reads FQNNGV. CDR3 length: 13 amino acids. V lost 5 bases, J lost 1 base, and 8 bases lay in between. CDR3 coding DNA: TGTGCCAGCAGCCGCGGGGCCCAAGAGACCCAGTACTTC. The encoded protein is CASSRGAQETQYF. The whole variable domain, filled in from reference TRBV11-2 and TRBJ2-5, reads EAGVAQSPRYKIIEKRQSVAFWCNPISGHATLYWYQQILGQGPKLLIQFQNNGVVDDSQLPKDRFSAERLKGVDSTLKIQPAKLEDSAVYLCASSRGAQETQYFGPGTRLLVL.

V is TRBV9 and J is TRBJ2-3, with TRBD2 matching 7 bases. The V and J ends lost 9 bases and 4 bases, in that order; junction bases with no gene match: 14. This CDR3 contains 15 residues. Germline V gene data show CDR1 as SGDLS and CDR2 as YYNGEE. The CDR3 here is CATSGGNRGADTQYF. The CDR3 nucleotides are TGTGCCACCTCCGGGGGGAACAGAGGAGCAGATACGCAGTATTTT.

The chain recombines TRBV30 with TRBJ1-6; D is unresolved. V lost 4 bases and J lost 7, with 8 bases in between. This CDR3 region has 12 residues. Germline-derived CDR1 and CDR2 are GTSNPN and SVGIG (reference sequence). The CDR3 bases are TGTGCCTGGACTAGGGAGAATTCACCCCTCCACTTT. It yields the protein CAWTRENSPLHF.

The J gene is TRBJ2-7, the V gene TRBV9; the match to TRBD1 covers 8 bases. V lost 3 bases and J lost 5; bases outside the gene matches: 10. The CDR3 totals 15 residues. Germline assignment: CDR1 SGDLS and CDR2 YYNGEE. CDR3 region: CASSDRDRGDNEQYF. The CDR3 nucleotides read TGTGCCAGCAGCGATCGCGACAGGGGAGACAACGAGCAGTACTTC. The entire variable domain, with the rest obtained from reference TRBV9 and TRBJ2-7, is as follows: DSGVTQTPKHLITATGQRVTLRCSPRSGDLSVYWYQQSLDQGLQFLIQYYNGEERAKGNILERFSAQQFPDLHSELNLSSLELGDSALYFCASSDRDRGDNEQYFGPGTRLTVT.